This T cell receptor beta chain was retrieved from a study of T cells in Graves' hyperthyroidism and ophthalmopathy. Study summary: At initial diagnosis, before any treatment had begun, peripheral blood was obtained.

This clonotype was detected only a few times. A junction boundary mismatches the germline segment, possibly from a read error. Diagnostic decisions used clinical symptoms, serum thyroxine and TRAb, thyroid ultrasound and orbital computed tomography. TCR beta CDR3 sequences were amplified from RNA transcripts. TCR CDR3 underwent first-round RT-PCR with the HTBI primer set. TCRdb independently ran MiXCR on the multiplex PCR reads; one entry per CDR3 protein. The sample has a few hundred thousand distinct CDR3 sequences, around 16% seen once; the top ten hold around 7.8%. The germline CDR1 and CDR2 sequences are SQVTM and ANQGSEA. The CDR3 has 14 residues.

The V gene is TRBV29-1, the J gene TRBJ1-5, with TRBD1 matching over 7 bases. Sequences were obtained from blood. The sequence came from a young woman with Graves' hyperthyroidism. CDR3 region: CSVQDGQANQPQHF. For the CDR3, the DNA is TGCAGCGTTCAAGACGGACAGGCCAATCAGCCCCAGCATTTT. Based on the CDR3 plus reference TRBV29-1 and TRBJ1-5, the full variable domain is SAVISQKPSRDICQRGTSLTIQCQVDSQVTMMFWYRQQPGQSLTLIATANQGSEATYESGFVIDKFPISRPNLTFSTLTVSNMSPEDSSIYLCSVQDGQANQPQHFGDGTRLSIL.